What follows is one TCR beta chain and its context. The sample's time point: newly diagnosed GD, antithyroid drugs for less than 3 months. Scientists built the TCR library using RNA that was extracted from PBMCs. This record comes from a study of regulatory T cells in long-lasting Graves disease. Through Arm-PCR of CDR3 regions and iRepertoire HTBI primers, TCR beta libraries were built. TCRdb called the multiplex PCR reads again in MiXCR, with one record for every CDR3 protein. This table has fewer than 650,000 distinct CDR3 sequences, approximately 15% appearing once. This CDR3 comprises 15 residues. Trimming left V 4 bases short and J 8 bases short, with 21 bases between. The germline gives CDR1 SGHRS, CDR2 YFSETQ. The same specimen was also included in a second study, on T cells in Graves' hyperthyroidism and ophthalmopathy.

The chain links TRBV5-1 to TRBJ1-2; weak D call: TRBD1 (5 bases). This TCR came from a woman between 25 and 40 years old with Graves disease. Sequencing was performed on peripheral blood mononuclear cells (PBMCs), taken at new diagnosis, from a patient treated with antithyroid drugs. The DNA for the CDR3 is TGCGCCAGCAGCCCAACGGGTATGGAGACAGACGGCTACACCTTC. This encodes CASSPTGMETDGYTF.